This T cell receptor (beta chain) was recovered during a study of blood T cells in healthy people across ages (dated by TCRdb to 2013 to 2016). General notes on the study: In model experiments, roughly one uniquely barcoded TCR beta cDNA molecule per two T cells was captured by template switching. The study measured age-related changes in TCR beta repertoire diversity using deep sequencing normalized with unique cDNA molecular identifiers. The donors were split into four age groups: young (average 16 years), middle-aged (roughly 40), aged (over 55) and long-lived (roughly 86). Donors of different ages were randomly distributed across sequencing lanes to avoid experimental bias. The study analyzed two additional independent replicas of 1 million unique cDNA reads from the same blood draw for two donors, one aged 18 to 30 and one aged 80 or older. Results the study describes overall, beyond this receptor: Compared with the aged group, the long-lived group had more naive CD4+ T cells, fewer expanded clones and increased TCR diversity, a pattern suggesting age selection. Bulk unsorted PBMC profiling prevented conclusive comparison of naive and antigen-experienced compartments. Estimates of total diversity based on one million sequenced T cells were considered lower bounds and underestimates. Observed TCR beta diversity correlated strongly with the percentage of naive T cells measured by flow cytometry. Donor CMV infection status was unknown, potentially confounding age-related changes in expanded clonotypes. Observed TCR beta diversity per million T cells fell roughly linearly with age, and a significant reduction was already apparent by age around 44.

From the cysteine up to the phenylalanine, the CDR3 has a length of 12 residues. The only DNA kept is the CDR3, 36 bases in frame from the first base. About this clonotype: Its specific antigen is unknown. An end of the junction does not agree with germline; a read error may underlie this.

The method behind the library was 5' RACE. Reads for this sample came from an Illumina HiSeq 2500. A second about 7 to 12 cycle PCR used a sample-barcoded 5' primer and a J-beta primer mix. Each TCR beta cDNA molecule received a unique molecular identifier from a template-switch 5' adaptor carrying 12 random nucleotides. Each sample yielded at least 2.5 million CDR3-containing paired-end reads. All of the RNA was converted into first-strand cDNA using the Mint cDNA synthesis kit, with a TRBC-specific oligonucleotide serving as the primer. After uracil-DNA glycosylase treatment, a first 18-cycle PCR used universal primers M1SS and BC2_uni_R on all cDNA. As for how the authors treated the data: For normalization, 1 million high-quality reads were randomly selected from each sample, with every read carrying a distinct molecular identifier. Instead of being binned into consensus sequences, reads with shared molecular identifiers were discarded. MiTCR, run with a Q25 quality threshold and the strictest error-elimination algorithm, handled CDR3 identification, clonotype clustering and error correction. A nonparametric unseen species model with Euler transformation was used to estimate a lower bound on total TCR beta diversity. Through fastp at Q25 and MiXCR, TCRdb rebuilt clones from the public reads, retaining in-frame beta chains. One record per CDR3 amino acid sequence lists the most common genes and DNA. TCRdb, not the authors, supplied the V and J calls. Across this sample there are some 860,000 distinct CDR3 sequences, with just over 55% seen only once. Around a quarter of the sample is in the top ten clones.

Donors were 40 or so systemically healthy Caucasian individuals from Russia aged roughly 6 to 90 years. Each donor gave 8.5 to 10 milliliters of peripheral blood, collected into EDTA-treated Vacutainer tubes. Ficoll-Paque density-gradient centrifugation was used to isolate PBMCs, with at least 7 million obtained per sample. Trizol reagent was used to extract total RNA from PBMCs, with at least 6 micrograms per sample. Naive CD45RAhigh/CD27high T cell percentages were measured by flow cytometry on a PBMC aliquot from every donor. Material for sequencing was blood. The receptor's source is a man aged 35 to 55 in good health. This receptor chain uses TRBV12-3 or TRBV12-4 and TRBJ2-5; no confident D gene assignment can be made. For the CDR3, the sequence is CTSSFSRETQYF. Read as DNA, the sequence is TGTACCAGCAGTTTCAGCCGAGAGACCCAGTACTTC.